The 15 T cell receptor beta chains presented below share a single source sample, sequenced in a study of blood T cell repertoires in COVID-19. Repertoires were generated with immunoSEQ multiplex PCR, while TCRdb's copy carries only in-frame clones and drops some. The sample carries 71,000 or so clones, less than 90% recorded once. The material sequenced was peripheral blood. Source of these receptors: a man older than 75 in a cohort sampled during active COVID-19.

The chain employs TRBV5-1 and TRBJ1-4; D not certain. V lost 0 bases and J lost 0, with 6 bases in between. Germline V gene sequence: CDR1 SGHRS, CDR2 YFSETQ. The CDR3 sequence is 15 residues long. CDR3 residues: CASSLVPATNEKLFF. CDR3 DNA: TGCGCCAGCAGCTTGGTCCCAGCAACTAATGAAAAACTGTTTTTT.

J is TRBJ1-5 and V is TRBV24-1, with 11 bases identical to TRBD1. The CDR3 sequence is 14 residues long. The germline gives CDR1 KGHDR, CDR2 SFDVKD. The trim removed 9 bases at V and 4 bases at J, leaving 4 bases unmatched. DNA for the CDR3: TGTGCCACCGGACAGGGGGCGGGGAATCAGCCCCAGCATTTT. It encodes CATGQGAGNQPQHF.

This chain uses TRBV7-7 with TRBJ1-5, with no clear D. V lost 5 bases and J lost 1, with 12 bases in between. CDR3 size: 15 residues. Germline-derived CDR1 and CDR2 are SSHAT and FNYEAQ (reference sequence). The CDR3 DNA sequence: TGTGCCAGCAGCCCTGGTAGCCGGAGCAATCAGCCCCAGCATTTT. Protein: CASSPGSRSNQPQHF.

V usage is TRBV5-1 and J usage is TRBJ1-2, with D maybe TRBD1 (5 bases). Germline CDR1 SGHRS, CDR2 YFSETQ. Trimming took off 0 bases at V and 8 bases at J, with 11 bases between the two ends. The CDR3 consists of 13 residues. The CDR3, as DNA: TGCGCCAGCAGCTTGGAGGGGTCGGAGGGCTACACCTTC. This sequence encodes CASSLEGSEGYTF.

The rearrangement links TRBV3-1 (or the pseudogene TRBV3-2) to TRBJ1-5, with D hard to call. Trimming shortened V by 1 base and J by 4 bases, and 5 bases separated the two germline ends. The CDR3 runs to 13 residues. Germline CDR1 LGHDT, CDR2 YNNKEL (reference sequence). The CDR3 DNA follows: TGTGCCAGCAGCCAAGGAGCGAATCAGCCCCAGCATTTT. The encoded protein is CASSQGANQPQHF.

The DNA of the CDR3 is TGCAGCACAGCAGGGGTAATGAACACTGAAGCTTTCTTT. This sequence encodes CSTAGVMNTEAFF. The chain links TRBV29-1 to TRBJ1-1, with D possibly matching TRBD1 (6 bases). The CDR3 consists of 13 residues. Per the germline V gene, CDR1 is SQVTM and CDR2 is ANQGSEA. Trimming removed 8 bases from V and 0 bases from J, with 13 bases in between.

This rearrangement joins TRBV5-1 to TRBJ2-1; D possibly corresponds to TRBD1 (5 bases). The CDR3 sequence is 12 residues long. The V end was cut by 1 base, the J end by 10 bases, with 9 bases between. Germline CDR1 and CDR2: SGHRS and YFSETQ. The CDR3 loop reads CASSLQGPEQFF. CDR3 DNA sequence: TGCGCCAGCAGCTTGCAGGGCCCGGAGCAGTTCTTC.

The chain carries TRBV7-9 and TRBJ2-5; D is ambiguous. CDR1 is SEHNR, CDR2 FQNEAQ, per germline (reference sequence). V was pared by 1 base and J by 4 bases, with 10 bases between. CDR3 length equals 14 residues. The CDR3 coding sequence is TGTGCCAGCAGCTTAGTGGCCACCCGAGAGACCCAGTACTTC. Its protein product is CASSLVATRETQYF.

This chain uses TRBV14 with TRBJ2-2; D is ambiguous. Deletions cut 4 bases from V and 1 base from J, with 7 bases between. The CDR3 is 14 residues long. Germline CDR1 is SGHDN and CDR2 is FVKESK. The CDR3 sequence: CASSRILNTGELFF. For the CDR3, the DNA is TGTGCCAGCAGCCGAATACTGAACACCGGGGAGCTGTTTTTT.

This clone was seen just once. The chain has TRBV7-2 and TRBJ1-2; the match to TRBD1 covers 8 bases. Trimming cost V 5 bases and J 6 bases; bases outside gene matches: 8. The CDR3 runs 14 residues. From germline, CDR1 is SGHTA and CDR2 FQGNSA. The chain's CDR3 is CASSHRDRGDGYTF. CDR3 DNA sequence: TGTGCCAGCAGCCACAGAGACAGGGGTGATGGCTACACCTTC.

The V gene is TRBV9, the J gene TRBJ2-5, with a possible D match to TRBD2 (6 bases). V was trimmed by 3 bases and J by 4 bases, leaving 19 bases between them. From germline, CDR1 is SGDLS and CDR2 YYNGEE. This CDR3 comprises 16 residues. In nucleotides, the CDR3 is TGTGCCAGCAGCGCCCGCGTGCCGGGAGCAGGAGAGACCCAGTACTTC. This gives the protein CASSARVPGAGETQYF.

The gene calls are TRBV7-9 and TRBJ2-1; 10 nucleotides align to TRBD1. CDR3 size: 16 residues. Germline trimming cut 5 bases from V and 14 bases from J; bases unmatched to any gene: 18. From germline, CDR1 is SEHNR and CDR2 FQNEAQ (reference sequence). DNA of the CDR3: TGTGCCAGCAGCATAGGAGGGACAGGGGCCCGATTCAGGGAGTTCTTC. Residues: CASSIGGTGARFREFF.

CDR3 sequence (DNA): TGTGCCAGCAGTGAAGGACAGGGGGCATCGTGCGAGCAGTACGTC. It codes for CASSEGQGASCEQYV. This chain joins TRBV6-4 and TRBJ2-7; 11 bases match TRBD1. The germline V gene has CDR1 MRHNA and CDR2 SNTAGT. The V gene end was trimmed by 3 bases and the J gene end by 6 bases; junction bases not matched to a gene: 7. The CDR3 is made up of 15 amino acids.

The chain links TRBV9 to TRBJ2-3; D not certain. With 4 bases removed from V and 4 bases from J, the gap between germline ends came to 13 bases. From germline, CDR1 is SGDLS and CDR2 YYNGEE. The CDR3 has 14 residues. This CDR3 is CASSNQFLADTQYF. The CDR3 coding sequence is TGTGCCAGCAGCAACCAGTTCCTAGCAGATACGCAGTATTTT.

The genes are TRBV10-3 and TRBJ2-3, with D possibly matching TRBD1 (6 bases). This CDR3 region has 16 residues. Trimming left V 6 bases short and J 2 bases short, with 18 bases between. Germline CDR1 reads ENHRY; CDR2 reads SYGVKD. The CDR3 DNA reads as TGTGCCATCAGGGACAACCAGGGGTCGAACACAGATACGCAGTATTTT. This sequence encodes CAIRDNQGSNTDTQYF.